A selection of T cell receptor beta chains follows, all from one sample in a study of T-cell reconstitution after alpha-beta-depleted transplantation in children. A single record per CDR3 protein comes from TCRdb applying MiXCR to the PCR reads. The sample has hundreds of thousands of distinct CDR3 sequences, about a sixth seen once. The specimen was PBMCs, mostly from graft donor cells, collected 360 days after TCRalphabeta/CD19-depleted stem cell transplant. These receptors came from a boy less than two years old who had a stem cell transplant for Wiskott-Aldrich syndrome, so the T cells may come from the graft donor. Both conserved end residues are part of each CDR3. A D gene is named only where the DNA matches it firmly. Size is stated for part of the rows, as once, few or many counts, or as a class when the clone is expanded.

v_call: TRBV5-1; d_call: NA; clone_size: few; j_call: TRBJ2-5; cdr3_aa: CASSFSLGSGETQYF; cdr3_nt: TGCGCCAGCAGCTTTAGTCTCGGTAGCGGAGAGACCCAGTACTTC
v_call: TRBV18; d_call: NA; clone_size: many; j_call: TRBJ2-3; cdr3_aa: CASSPGLGTDTQYF; cdr3_nt: TGTGCCAGCAGCCCGGGGCTGGGGACAGATACGCAGTATTTT
v_call: TRBV5-1; d_call: NA; clone_size: few; j_call: TRBJ2-5; cdr3_aa: CASSPVKVQETQYF; cdr3_nt: TGCGCCAGCAGCCCGGTTAAGGTCCAAGAGACCCAGTACTTC
v_call: TRBV5-1; d_call: NA; clone_size: few; j_call: TRBJ2-7; cdr3_aa: CASSADSSSSYEQYF; cdr3_nt: TGCGCCAGCAGCGCGGACAGTTCAAGCTCCTACGAGCAGTACTTC
v_call: TRBV7-8; d_call: NA; clone_size: NA; j_call: TRBJ2-6; cdr3_aa: CASSKKGTVGSGANVLTF; cdr3_nt: TGTGCCAGCAGTAAAAAAGGGACGGTTGGTTCTGGGGCCAACGTCCTGACTTTC
v_call: TRBV2; d_call: NA; clone_size: NA; j_call: TRBJ2-2; cdr3_aa: CASRRYGNTGELFF; cdr3_nt: TGTGCCAGCAGGAGATATGGGAACACCGGGGAGCTGTTTTTT
v_call: TRBV6-1; d_call: NA; clone_size: few; j_call: TRBJ1-4; cdr3_aa: CASSPPTPEKLFF; cdr3_nt: TGTGCCAGCAGTCCCCCCACTCCCGAAAAACTGTTTTTT
v_call: TRBV4-1; d_call: NA; clone_size: few; j_call: TRBJ2-7; cdr3_aa: CASSQGQGPPYEQYF; cdr3_nt: TGCGCCAGCAGCCAAGGCCAGGGGCCTCCCTACGAGCAGTACTTC
v_call: TRBV12-3/TRBV12-4; d_call: NA; clone_size: many; j_call: TRBJ1-1; cdr3_aa: CASSLTGSAEAFF; cdr3_nt: TGTGCCAGCAGTTTAACAGGGAGCGCTGAAGCTTTCTTT
v_call: TRBV12-3/TRBV12-4; d_call: TRBD1; clone_size: few; j_call: TRBJ2-2; cdr3_aa: CASTPGQGKLFF; cdr3_nt: TGTGCCAGCACCCCGGGACAGGGAAAGCTGTTTTTT
v_call: TRBV12-3/TRBV12-4; d_call: NA; clone_size: few; j_call: TRBJ1-1; cdr3_aa: CASSFSPTIGEGEAFF; cdr3_nt: TGTGCCAGCAGCTTTTCGCCAACCATCGGGGAGGGTGAAGCTTTCTTT
v_call: TRBV29-1; d_call: NA; clone_size: NA; j_call: TRBJ2-7; cdr3_aa: CSVGGRLYENEQYF; cdr3_nt: TGCAGCGTTGGGGGAAGATTATACGAGAACGAGCAGTACTTC
v_call: TRBV5-5; d_call: NA; clone_size: NA; j_call: TRBJ1-2; cdr3_aa: CASSLRVGGYTF; cdr3_nt: TGTGCCAGCAGCTTGAGAGTGGGGGGCTACACCTTC
v_call: TRBV7-2; d_call: NA; clone_size: few; j_call: TRBJ2-1; cdr3_aa: CASSPLSGVEQFF; cdr3_nt: TGTGCCAGCAGCCCTCTATCCGGGGTCGAGCAGTTCTTC
v_call: TRBV29-1; d_call: TRBD2; clone_size: NA; j_call: TRBJ2-3; cdr3_aa: CSAHGGVDTQYF; cdr3_nt: TGCAGCGCCCATGGGGGGGTAGATACGCAGTATTTT
v_call: TRBV20-1; d_call: NA; clone_size: few; j_call: TRBJ1-6; cdr3_aa: CSASHSDFGSPLHF; cdr3_nt: TGCAGTGCTAGCCATTCGGATTTCGGTTCACCCCTCCACTTT
v_call: TRBV12-3/TRBV12-4; d_call: TRBD2; clone_size: few; j_call: TRBJ2-5; cdr3_aa: CASSRPSTSSQETQYF; cdr3_nt: TGTGCCAGCAGTCGACCCTCGACTAGCAGCCAAGAGACCCAGTACTTC
v_call: TRBV6-1; d_call: TRBD2; clone_size: NA; j_call: TRBJ2-7; cdr3_aa: CASSHLTGGEQYF; cdr3_nt: TGTGCCAGCAGCCATCTCACGGGGGGCGAGCAGTACTTC
v_call: TRBV12-3/TRBV12-4; d_call: NA; clone_size: NA; j_call: TRBJ1-1; cdr3_aa: CASSPWQGGTEAFF; cdr3_nt: TGTGCCAGCAGCCCCTGGCAGGGCGGCACTGAAGCTTTCTTT
v_call: TRBV4-1; d_call: TRBD1; clone_size: NA; j_call: TRBJ1-3; cdr3_aa: CASSQRDRTLRNTIYF; cdr3_nt: TGCGCCAGCAGCCAGCGGGACAGGACTCTACGAAACACCATATATTTT
v_call: TRBV7-6; d_call: NA; clone_size: few; j_call: TRBJ2-2; cdr3_aa: CASSQRGTGELFF; cdr3_nt: TGTGCCAGCAGCCAACGGGGGACCGGGGAGCTGTTTTTT
v_call: TRBV27; d_call: TRBD1; clone_size: few; j_call: TRBJ2-7; cdr3_aa: CASRPGTGGYEQYF; cdr3_nt: TGTGCCAGCAGACCCGGGACAGGGGGTTACGAGCAGTACTTC
v_call: TRBV7-2; d_call: TRBD1; clone_size: NA; j_call: TRBJ2-1; cdr3_aa: CASSPQGAEQFF; cdr3_nt: TGTGCCAGCAGCCCACAGGGGGCCGAGCAGTTCTTC
v_call: TRBV3-1; d_call: TRBD2; clone_size: NA; j_call: TRBJ2-5; cdr3_aa: CASRFTGGETQYF; cdr3_nt: TGTGCCAGCAGGTTCACGGGAGGGGAGACCCAGTACTTC
v_call: TRBV12-3/TRBV12-4; d_call: NA; clone_size: NA; j_call: TRBJ1-1; cdr3_aa: CASSLSWTEAFF; cdr3_nt: TGTGCCAGCAGTTTATCTTGGACTGAAGCTTTCTTT
v_call: TRBV6-2/TRBV6-3; d_call: NA; clone_size: few; j_call: TRBJ1-2; cdr3_aa: CASSYWQDYGYTF; cdr3_nt: TGTGCCAGCAGTTACTGGCAAGACTATGGCTACACCTTC
v_call: TRBV11-1; d_call: TRBD2; clone_size: few; j_call: TRBJ2-1; cdr3_aa: CASSFTATSGSRASSYNEQFF; cdr3_nt: TGTGCCAGCAGCTTCACCGCGACTAGCGGGAGCCGAGCTAGCTCCTACAATGAGCAGTTCTTC
v_call: TRBV14; d_call: NA; clone_size: few; j_call: TRBJ2-1; cdr3_aa: CASSQLRRVSEQFF; cdr3_nt: TGTGCCAGCAGCCAATTGCGCAGGGTGAGTGAGCAGTTCTTC
v_call: TRBV9; d_call: TRBD1; clone_size: NA; j_call: TRBJ1-6; cdr3_aa: CASSGRGTGNSPLHF; cdr3_nt: TGTGCCAGCAGCGGGAGAGGGACAGGGAATTCACCCCTCCACTTT
v_call: TRBV7-8; d_call: TRBD2; clone_size: NA; j_call: TRBJ2-1; cdr3_aa: CASSLVVGGPSYNEQFF; cdr3_nt: TGTGCCAGCAGCTTAGTGGTGGGAGGGCCCTCCTACAATGAGCAGTTCTTC
v_call: TRBV30; d_call: NA; clone_size: NA; j_call: TRBJ2-7; cdr3_aa: CAWSAGPAYEQYF; cdr3_nt: TGTGCCTGGAGTGCCGGGCCTGCCTACGAGCAGTACTTC
v_call: TRBV2; d_call: NA; clone_size: NA; j_call: TRBJ2-2; cdr3_aa: CASERWGADTGELFF; cdr3_nt: TGTGCCAGTGAGAGGTGGGGGGCGGACACCGGGGAGCTGTTTTTT
v_call: TRBV20-1; d_call: TRBD1; clone_size: NA; j_call: TRBJ2-5; cdr3_aa: CSARDRGRRETQYF; cdr3_nt: TGCAGTGCTAGGGACAGGGGGCGCCGGGAGACCCAGTACTTC
v_call: TRBV6-5; d_call: NA; clone_size: NA; j_call: TRBJ2-7; cdr3_aa: CASSYVPGHGSYEQYF; cdr3_nt: TGTGCCAGCAGTTATGTACCGGGACACGGCTCCTACGAGCAGTACTTC
v_call: TRBV4-3; d_call: TRBD1; clone_size: NA; j_call: TRBJ2-1; cdr3_aa: CASSLWTGAYNEQFF; cdr3_nt: TGCGCCAGCAGCCTATGGACAGGGGCCTACAATGAGCAGTTCTTC
v_call: TRBV12-3/TRBV12-4; d_call: NA; clone_size: NA; j_call: TRBJ2-7; cdr3_aa: CASSLLTRSHEQYF; cdr3_nt: TGTGCCAGCAGTTTACTTACACGGTCTCACGAGCAGTACTTC
v_call: TRBV9; d_call: NA; clone_size: few; j_call: TRBJ2-2; cdr3_aa: CASSPNVPGELFF; cdr3_nt: TGTGCCAGCAGCCCCAATGTGCCCGGGGAGCTGTTTTTT
v_call: TRBV7-9; d_call: NA; clone_size: few; j_call: TRBJ2-7; cdr3_aa: CASSPRGDTRSYEQYF; cdr3_nt: TGTGCCAGCAGCCCTAGGGGGGACACTAGATCCTACGAGCAGTACTTC
v_call: TRBV20-1; d_call: NA; clone_size: NA; j_call: TRBJ2-1; cdr3_aa: CCARDQAQVPIYNEQFF; cdr3_nt: TGCTGTGCTAGAGATCAAGCGCAGGTCCCTATCTACAATGAGCAGTTCTTC
v_call: TRBV2; d_call: NA; clone_size: few; j_call: TRBJ2-2; cdr3_aa: CASGTHTGELFF; cdr3_nt: TGTGCCAGCGGGACCCACACCGGGGAGCTGTTTTTT
v_call: TRBV13; d_call: TRBD2; clone_size: few; j_call: TRBJ2-2; cdr3_aa: CASSSGGPHGELFF; cdr3_nt: TGTGCCAGCAGCTCGGGGGGGCCACACGGGGAGCTGTTTTTT
v_call: TRBV5-1; d_call: NA; clone_size: NA; j_call: TRBJ2-5; cdr3_aa: CASSLEGPPGETQYF; cdr3_nt: TGCGCCAGCAGCTTGGAGGGACCCCCGGGGGAGACCCAGTACTTC
v_call: TRBV2; d_call: NA; clone_size: NA; j_call: TRBJ2-7; cdr3_aa: CASSENRFPYEQYF; cdr3_nt: TGTGCCAGCAGTGAAAACAGGTTCCCCTACGAGCAGTACTTC
v_call: TRBV15; d_call: TRBD1; clone_size: few; j_call: TRBJ2-6; cdr3_aa: CATSRGQGQSGANVLTF; cdr3_nt: TGTGCCACCAGCAGAGGACAGGGTCAGTCTGGGGCCAACGTCCTGACTTTC
v_call: TRBV4-3; d_call: NA; clone_size: few; j_call: TRBJ2-7; cdr3_aa: CASSQVAGGSYEQYF; cdr3_nt: TGCGCCAGCAGCCAAGTGGCTGGGGGCTCCTACGAGCAGTACTTC
v_call: TRBV5-8; d_call: TRBD2; clone_size: NA; j_call: TRBJ2-3; cdr3_aa: CASSSMTSLSNTDTQYF; cdr3_nt: TGTGCCAGCAGCTCGATGACTAGCCTATCGAACACAGATACGCAGTATTTT
v_call: TRBV12-3/TRBV12-4; d_call: NA; clone_size: few; j_call: TRBJ2-7; cdr3_aa: CASASWQGRAYEQYF; cdr3_nt: TGTGCCAGCGCAAGCTGGCAGGGTAGGGCCTACGAGCAGTACTTC
v_call: TRBV5-6; d_call: NA; clone_size: NA; j_call: TRBJ1-5; cdr3_aa: CASSLGQVLRPQHF; cdr3_nt: TGTGCCAGCAGCTTGGGACAGGTTCTAAGGCCCCAGCATTTT
v_call: TRBV10-3; d_call: NA; clone_size: NA; j_call: TRBJ2-1; cdr3_aa: CAIRSSNEQFF; cdr3_nt: TGTGCCATCAGGTCCAGCAATGAGCAGTTCTTC
v_call: TRBV2; d_call: NA; clone_size: few; j_call: TRBJ1-4; cdr3_aa: CASSVLQEKLFF; cdr3_nt: TGTGCCAGCAGTGTTCTACAGGAAAAACTGTTTTTT
v_call: TRBV9; d_call: NA; clone_size: few; j_call: TRBJ2-1; cdr3_aa: CASSVVPSYNEQFF; cdr3_nt: TGTGCCAGCAGCGTAGTTCCCTCCTACAATGAGCAGTTCTTC
v_call: TRBV6-1; d_call: NA; clone_size: few; j_call: TRBJ2-7; cdr3_aa: CASSGPSRYEQYF; cdr3_nt: TGTGCCAGCAGTGGCCCGTCTCGCTACGAGCAGTACTTC
v_call: TRBV25-1; d_call: TRBD2; clone_size: NA; j_call: TRBJ2-1; cdr3_aa: CASSEPSPGLVTKEQFF; cdr3_nt: TGTGCCAGCAGTGAACCCTCACCGGGACTAGTGACCAAGGAGCAGTTCTTC
v_call: TRBV5-1; d_call: NA; clone_size: NA; j_call: TRBJ1-1; cdr3_aa: CASNPLGGLNTEAFF; cdr3_nt: TGCGCCAGCAACCCCCTCGGGGGCCTGAACACTGAAGCTTTCTTT
v_call: TRBV18; d_call: TRBD2; clone_size: few; j_call: TRBJ2-3; cdr3_aa: CASSLAGWTDTQYF; cdr3_nt: TGTGCCAGCTCCCTAGCGGGGTGGACAGATACGCAGTATTTT
v_call: TRBV5-1; d_call: NA; clone_size: few; j_call: TRBJ2-3; cdr3_aa: CASSSLVSSLTDTQYF; cdr3_nt: TGCGCCAGCAGCTCCCTAGTTTCCAGCCTCACAGATACGCAGTATTTT
v_call: TRBV5-1; d_call: TRBD2; clone_size: few; j_call: TRBJ2-2; cdr3_aa: CASSPGLAGGPGELFF; cdr3_nt: TGCGCCAGCAGCCCCGGACTAGCGGGGGGGCCCGGGGAGCTGTTTTTT
v_call: TRBV20-1; d_call: TRBD1; clone_size: NA; j_call: TRBJ2-4; cdr3_aa: CSARRSPGQGVHIQYF; cdr3_nt: TGCAGTGCTAGAAGGAGCCCGGGACAGGGGGTTCACATTCAGTACTTC
v_call: TRBV7-9; d_call: TRBD2; clone_size: few; j_call: TRBJ2-5; cdr3_aa: CASSSGTSGGQETQYF; cdr3_nt: TGTGCCAGCAGCTCCGGGACTAGCGGGGGGCAAGAGACCCAGTACTTC